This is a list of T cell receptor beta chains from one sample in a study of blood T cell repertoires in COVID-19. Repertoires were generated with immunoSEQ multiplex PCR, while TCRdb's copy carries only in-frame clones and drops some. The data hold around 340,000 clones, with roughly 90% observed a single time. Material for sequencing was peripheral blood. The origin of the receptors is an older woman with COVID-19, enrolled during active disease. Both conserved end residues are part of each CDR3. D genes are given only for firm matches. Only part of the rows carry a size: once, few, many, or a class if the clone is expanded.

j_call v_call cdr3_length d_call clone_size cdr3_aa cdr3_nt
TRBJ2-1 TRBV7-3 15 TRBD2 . CASSYDSGEYNEQFF TGTGCCAGCAGCTATGACAGCGGGGAATACAATGAGCAGTTCTTC
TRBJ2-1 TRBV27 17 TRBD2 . CASSLSPGLAGVDEQFF TGTGCCAGCAGTTTATCGCCGGGACTAGCGGGGGTAGATGAGCAGTTCTTC
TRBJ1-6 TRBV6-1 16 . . CASSELGQGTYSPLHF TGTGCCAGCAGTGAATTGGGGCAGGGTACTTATTCACCCCTCCACTTT
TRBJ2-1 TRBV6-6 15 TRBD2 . CASSVLAGAYNEQFF TGTGCCAGCAGTGTCCTAGCGGGGGCTTACAATGAGCAGTTCTTC
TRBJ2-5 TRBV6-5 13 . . CASIRGCKETQYF TGTGCCAGCATCCGGGGTTGTAAAGAGACCCAGTACTTC
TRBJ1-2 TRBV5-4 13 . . CASSEKTNYGYTF TGTGCCAGCAGCGAGAAGACTAACTATGGCTACACCTTC
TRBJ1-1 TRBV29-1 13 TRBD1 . CSVNGQGVAEAFF TGCAGCGTAAACGGACAGGGGGTCGCTGAAGCTTTCTTT
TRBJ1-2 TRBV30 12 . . CAWSSRSGGYTF TGTGCCTGGAGCTCCAGGTCTGGGGGCTACACCTTC
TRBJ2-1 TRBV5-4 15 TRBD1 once CASSLGRGNYNEQFF TGTGCCAGCAGCTTGGGCAGGGGGAACTACAATGAGCAGTTCTTC
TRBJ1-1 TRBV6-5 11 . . CASTLDTEAFF TGTGCCAGCACCCTCGACACTGAAGCTTTCTTT
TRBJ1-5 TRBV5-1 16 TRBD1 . CASSLNRDRGNQPQHF TGCGCCAGCAGCTTGAATCGGGACAGGGGCAATCAGCCCCAGCATTTT
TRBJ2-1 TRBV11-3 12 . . CASSSKYNEQFF TGTGCCAGCAGCTCTAAATACAATGAGCAGTTCTTC
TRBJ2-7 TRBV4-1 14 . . CASSQDRGSYEQYF TGCGCCAGCAGCCAAGATAGGGGGAGCTACGAGCAGTACTTC
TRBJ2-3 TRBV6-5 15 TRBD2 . CASKIAGAPTDTQYF TGTGCCAGCAAAATAGCGGGGGCCCCCACAGATACGCAGTATTTT
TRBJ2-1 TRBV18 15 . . CASSPTDSSYNEQFF TGTGCCAGCTCACCGACAGATTCCTCCTACAATGAGCAGTTCTTC
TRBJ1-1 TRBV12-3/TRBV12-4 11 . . CASSLTVEAFF TGTGCCAGCAGCCTCACAGTAGAAGCTTTCTTT
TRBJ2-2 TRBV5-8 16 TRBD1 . CASSYSTGGNTGELFF TGTGCCAGCAGCTACTCGACAGGGGGGAACACCGGGGAGCTGTTTTTT
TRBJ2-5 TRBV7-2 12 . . CASGGNGKTQYF TGTGCCAGCGGGGGGAACGGGAAGACCCAGTACTTC
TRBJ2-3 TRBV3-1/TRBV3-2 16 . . CASSQDMSTSTDTQYF TGTGCCAGCAGCCAAGATATGTCTACTAGCACAGATACGCAGTATTTT
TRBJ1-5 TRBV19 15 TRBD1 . CASSIGGGINQPQHF TGTGCCAGTAGTATTGGAGGGGGCATAAATCAGCCCCAGCATTTT
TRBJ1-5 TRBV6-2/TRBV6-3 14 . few CASSLLDTTAKKHF TGTGCCAGCAGCCTACTCGACACCACGGCTAAAAAGCATTTT
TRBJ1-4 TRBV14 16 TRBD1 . CASSERQGSTNEKLFF TGTGCCAGCAGCGAAAGACAGGGGTCAACTAATGAAAAACTGTTTTTT
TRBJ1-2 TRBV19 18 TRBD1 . CASSIGYGTGTIHYGYTF TGTGCCAGTAGTATAGGATACGGGACAGGGACTATACACTATGGCTACACCTTC
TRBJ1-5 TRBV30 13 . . CAWSWEGNQPQHF TGTGCCTGGAGTTGGGAGGGAAATCAGCCCCAGCATTTT
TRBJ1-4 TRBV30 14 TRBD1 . CAWSVGQGEGKLFF TGTGCCTGGAGTGTAGGACAGGGGGAAGGAAAACTGTTTTTT
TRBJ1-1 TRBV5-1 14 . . CASSSQGSNTEAFF TGCGCCAGCAGCTCACAGGGATCGAACACTGAAGCTTTCTTT
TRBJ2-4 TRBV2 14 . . CASMRGIAKNIQYF TGTGCCAGCATGAGAGGGATAGCCAAAAACATTCAGTACTTC
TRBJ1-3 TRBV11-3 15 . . CASSLEGRGGNTIYF TGTGCCAGCAGCTTAGAGGGCAGGGGAGGAAACACCATATATTTT
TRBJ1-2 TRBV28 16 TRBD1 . CASSPPFGQGNYGYTF TGTGCCAGCAGCCCCCCGTTTGGACAGGGGAACTATGGCTACACCTTC
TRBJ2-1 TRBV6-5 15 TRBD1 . CASGPGQGISGEQFF TGTGCCAGCGGACCGGGACAGGGGATATCAGGGGAGCAGTTCTTC
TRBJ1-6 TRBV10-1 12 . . CASSGGNSPLHF TGCGCCAGCAGCGGGGGAAATTCACCCCTCCACTTT
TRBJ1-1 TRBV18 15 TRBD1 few CASSPMRDRGAEAFF TGTGCCAGCTCACCAATGAGGGACAGGGGCGCCGAAGCTTTCTTT
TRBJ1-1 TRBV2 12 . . CASWRGEGEAFF TGTGCCAGCTGGAGGGGGGAGGGTGAAGCTTTCTTT
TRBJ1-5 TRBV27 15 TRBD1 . CASRLQGGGNQPQHF TGTGCCAGCAGACTTCAGGGGGGTGGCAATCAGCCCCAGCATTTT
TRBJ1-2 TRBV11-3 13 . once CASSRQVGYGYTF TGTGCCAGCAGCAGACAGGTGGGCTATGGCTACACCTTC
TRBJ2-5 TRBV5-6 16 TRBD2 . CASSLVAGAFQETQYF TGTGCCAGCAGCTTAGTAGCGGGGGCCTTCCAAGAGACCCAGTACTTC